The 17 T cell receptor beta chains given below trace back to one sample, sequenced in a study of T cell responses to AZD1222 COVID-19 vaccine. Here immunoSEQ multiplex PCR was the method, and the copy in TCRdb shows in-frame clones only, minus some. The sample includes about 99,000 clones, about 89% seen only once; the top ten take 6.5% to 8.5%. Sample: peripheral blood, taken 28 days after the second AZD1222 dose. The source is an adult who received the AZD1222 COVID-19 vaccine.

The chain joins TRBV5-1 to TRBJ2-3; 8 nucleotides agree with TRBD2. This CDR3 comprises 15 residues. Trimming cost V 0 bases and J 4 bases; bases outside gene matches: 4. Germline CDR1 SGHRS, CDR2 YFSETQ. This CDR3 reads CASSLARAGADTQYF. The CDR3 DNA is TGCGCCAGCAGCTTGGCCCGAGCGGGAGCAGATACGCAGTATTTT.

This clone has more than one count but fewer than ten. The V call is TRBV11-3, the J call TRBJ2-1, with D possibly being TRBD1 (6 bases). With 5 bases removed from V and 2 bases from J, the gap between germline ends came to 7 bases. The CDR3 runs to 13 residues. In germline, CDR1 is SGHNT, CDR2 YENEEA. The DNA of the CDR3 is TGTGCCAGCAGCCCAGGGGCCTACAATGAGCAGTTCTTC. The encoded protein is CASSPGAYNEQFF.

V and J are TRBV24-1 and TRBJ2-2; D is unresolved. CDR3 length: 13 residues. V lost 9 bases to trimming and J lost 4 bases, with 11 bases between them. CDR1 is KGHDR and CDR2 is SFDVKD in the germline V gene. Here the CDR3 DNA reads TGTGCCACCGCGAGCAGGTTCACCGGGGAGCTGTTTTTT. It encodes CATASRFTGELFF.

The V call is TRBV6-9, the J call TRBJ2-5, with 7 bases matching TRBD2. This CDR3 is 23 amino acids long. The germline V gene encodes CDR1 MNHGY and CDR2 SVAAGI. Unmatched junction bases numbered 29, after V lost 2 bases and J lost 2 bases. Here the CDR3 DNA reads TGTGCCAGCAGTTATGGTTTCGCGGGAGTCTTTGCTCTACGGAATAAGACACAAGAGACCCAGTACTTC. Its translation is CASSYGFAGVFALRNKTQETQYF.

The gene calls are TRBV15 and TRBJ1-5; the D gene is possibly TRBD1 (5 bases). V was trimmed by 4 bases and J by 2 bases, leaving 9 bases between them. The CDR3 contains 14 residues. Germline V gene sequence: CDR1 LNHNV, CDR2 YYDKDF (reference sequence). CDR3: CATSTGFGNQPQHF. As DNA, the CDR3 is TGTGCCACCAGCACAGGGTTCGGCAATCAGCCCCAGCATTTT.

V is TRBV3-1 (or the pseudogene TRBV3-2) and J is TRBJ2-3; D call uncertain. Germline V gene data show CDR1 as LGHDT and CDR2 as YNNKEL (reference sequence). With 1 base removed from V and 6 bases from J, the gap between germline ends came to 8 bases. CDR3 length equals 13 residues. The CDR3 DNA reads TGTGCCAGCAGCCAAGGTACGGAGGATACGCAGTATTTT. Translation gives CASSQGTEDTQYF.

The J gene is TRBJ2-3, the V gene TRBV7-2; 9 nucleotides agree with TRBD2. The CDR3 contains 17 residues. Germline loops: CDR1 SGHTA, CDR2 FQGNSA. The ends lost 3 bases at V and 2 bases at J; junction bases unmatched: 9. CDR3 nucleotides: TGTGCCAGCAGCTTCCTGGCTAGCGGGGCCCTCACAGATACGCAGTATTTT. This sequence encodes CASSFLASGALTDTQYF.

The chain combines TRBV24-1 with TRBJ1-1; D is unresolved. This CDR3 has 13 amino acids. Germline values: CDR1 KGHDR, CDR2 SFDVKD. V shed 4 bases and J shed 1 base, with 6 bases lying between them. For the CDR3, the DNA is TGTGCCACCAGTGACCTCACGAACACTGAAGCTTTCTTT. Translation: CATSDLTNTEAFF.

The CDR3, as DNA: TGTGCCAGCAGTTACGGGGCGGGACGGATTAATGGTATTGAGCAGTTCTTC. It encodes CASSYGAGRINGIEQFF. The genes are TRBV6-2 or TRBV6-3 and TRBJ2-1, with a weak D call TRBD2 (6 bases). V was cut by 2 bases and J by 9 bases, with 23 bases left in between. The CDR3 is 17 amino acids. The germline V gene encodes CDR1 MNHEY and CDR2 SVGEGT.

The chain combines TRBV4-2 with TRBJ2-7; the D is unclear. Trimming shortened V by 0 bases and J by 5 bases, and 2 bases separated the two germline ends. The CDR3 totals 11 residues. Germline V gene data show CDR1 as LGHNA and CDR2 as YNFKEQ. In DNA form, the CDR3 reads TGTGCCAGCAGCCAAGACAACGAGCAGTACTTC. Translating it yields CASSQDNEQYF.

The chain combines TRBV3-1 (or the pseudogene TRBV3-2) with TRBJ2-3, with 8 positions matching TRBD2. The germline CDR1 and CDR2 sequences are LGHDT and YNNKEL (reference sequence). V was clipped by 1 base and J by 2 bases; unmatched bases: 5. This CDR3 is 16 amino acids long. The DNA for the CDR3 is TGTGCCAGCAGCCAAGTGACTAGCGACTACACAGATACGCAGTATTTT. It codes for CASSQVTSDYTDTQYF.

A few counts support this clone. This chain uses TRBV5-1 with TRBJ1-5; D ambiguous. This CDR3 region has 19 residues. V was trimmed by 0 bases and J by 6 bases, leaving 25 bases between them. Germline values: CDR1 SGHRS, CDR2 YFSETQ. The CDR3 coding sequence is TGCGCCAGCAGCTTGGTGATCGATTCGACCCCCTCGCAGGTTCAGCCCCAGCATTTT. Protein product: CASSLVIDSTPSQVQPQHF.

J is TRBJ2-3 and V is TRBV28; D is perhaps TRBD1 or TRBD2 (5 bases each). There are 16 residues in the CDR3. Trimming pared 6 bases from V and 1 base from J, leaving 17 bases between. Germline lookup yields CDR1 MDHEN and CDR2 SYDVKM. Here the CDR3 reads CASSPAGARGTDTQYF. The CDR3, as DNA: TGTGCCAGCAGCCCGGCCGGGGCGAGGGGCACAGATACGCAGTATTTT. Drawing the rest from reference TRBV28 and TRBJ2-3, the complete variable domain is DVKVTQSSRYLVKRTGEKVFLECVQDMDHENMFWYRQDPGLGLRLIYFSYDVKMKEKGDIPEGYSVSREKKERFSLILESASTNQTSMYLCASSPAGARGTDTQYFGPGTRLTVL.

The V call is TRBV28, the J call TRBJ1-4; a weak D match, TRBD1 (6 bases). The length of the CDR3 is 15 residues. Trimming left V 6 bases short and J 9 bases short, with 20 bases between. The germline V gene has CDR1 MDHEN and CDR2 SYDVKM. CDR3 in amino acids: CASRGVGQSVKKLFF. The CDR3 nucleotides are TGTGCCAGCAGGGGGGTGGGACAATCCGTCAAAAAACTGTTTTTT.

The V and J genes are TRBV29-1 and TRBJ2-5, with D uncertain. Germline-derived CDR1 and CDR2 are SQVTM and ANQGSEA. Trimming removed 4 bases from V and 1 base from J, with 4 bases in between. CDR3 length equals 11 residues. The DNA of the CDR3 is TGCAGCGTTGCCCCCCAAGAGACCCAGTACTTC. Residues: CSVAPQETQYF.

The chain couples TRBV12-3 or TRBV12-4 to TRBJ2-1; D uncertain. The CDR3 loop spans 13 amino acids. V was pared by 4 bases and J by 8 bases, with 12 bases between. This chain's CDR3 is CASSSVSSDEQFF. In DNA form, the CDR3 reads TGTGCCAGCAGTTCCGTGAGTTCAGATGAGCAGTTCTTC.

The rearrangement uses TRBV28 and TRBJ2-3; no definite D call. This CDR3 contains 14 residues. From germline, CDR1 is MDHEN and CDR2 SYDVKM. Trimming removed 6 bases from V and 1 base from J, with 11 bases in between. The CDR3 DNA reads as TGTGCCAGCAGAGGAAGTTATCGCACAGATACGCAGTATTTT. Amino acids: CASRGSYRTDTQYF.